Following are 2 T cell receptor beta chains from one sample sequenced in a study of cytomegalovirus exposure and HLA in healthy donors. The PCR contained 60 Vbeta and 13 Jbeta primers. Generated by immunoSEQ multiplex PCR, the TCRdb table keeps only in-frame clones and is missing some. Among approximately 120,000 clones listed, approximately 69% were seen once. Sequencing used PBMCs. The receptors derive from a man aged 40-55 years in good health and CMV-seropositive.

The chain joins TRBV30 to TRBJ2-1, with 9 bases identical to TRBD1. The CDR3 loop spans 13 amino acids. Per the germline V gene, CDR1 is GTSNPN and CDR2 is SVGIG (reference sequence). V lost 1 base and J lost 5; bases outside the gene matches: 0. CDR3 loop: CAWSGTGDNEQFF. The CDR3 DNA is TGTGCCTGGAGTGGGACAGGGGACAATGAGCAGTTCTTC.

This chain links TRBV10-3 with TRBJ1-6, with D possibly matching TRBD1 (5 bases). The CDR3 runs 15 residues. V gave up 0 bases and J gave up 5 bases, with 8 bases separating them. Germline CDR1 ENHRY, CDR2 SYGVKD. For the CDR3, the DNA is TGTGCCATCAGTGAGTCCGACAGCAATAATTCACCCCTCCACTTT. Residues: CAISESDSNNSPLHF.